This is a list of T cell receptor beta chains from one sample in a study of regulatory T cells in long-lasting Graves disease. TCRdb used MiXCR to reprocess the multiplex PCR reads, holding one entry per CDR3 protein. The sample holds hundreds of thousands of distinct CDR3 sequences, roughly 15% seen once. This same sample was also part of a study on T cells in Graves' hyperthyroidism and ophthalmopathy.

This sample comprised peripheral blood mononuclear cells (PBMCs), obtained at new diagnosis, from a patient treated with antithyroid drugs. The receptors shown here come from a woman in her thirties with Graves disease. CDR3s include the opening cysteine and the closing phenylalanine or tryptophan. D genes are given only for firm matches. The size field is filled for only some rows; it gives once, few, many or a size class.

NA TRBJ1-5 14 many TRBV16 TGTGCCAGCAGCCTACAGTATAGCAATCAGCCCCAGCATTTT CASSLQYSNQPQHF
NA TRBJ2-7 16 few TRBV2 TGTGCCAGCAGTGAATCTGCAGGGACCATCTCCTACGAGCAGTACTTC CASSESAGTISYEQYF
NA TRBJ2-1 13 NA TRBV15 TGTGCCACCAGCAGGGACACCTACAATGAGCAGTTCTTC CATSRDTYNEQFF
NA TRBJ2-7 14 many TRBV11-3 TGTGCCAGCAGCCCCTGGGGCAGGGCGTACGAGCAGTACTTC CASSPWGRAYEQYF
NA TRBJ2-1 13 few TRBV18 TGTGCCAGCGCCGAGTTGACCTACAATGAGCAGTTCTTC CASAELTYNEQFF
NA TRBJ2-2 16 many TRBV12-3/TRBV12-4 TGTGCCAGCAGTCGAACCCCCGGGAGGAACACCGGGGAGCTGTTTTTT CASSRTPGRNTGELFF
TRBD2 TRBJ2-1 15 many TRBV5-1 TGCGCCAGCAGCGAGAGCGGGAGAAAGGGCAATGAGCAGTTCTTC CASSESGRKGNEQFF
NA TRBJ2-7 16 NA TRBV19 TGTGCCAGTAGTATAGCGTTTTCCGGGACGCGGTACGAGCAGTACTTC CASSIAFSGTRYEQYF
NA TRBJ1-4 14 once TRBV19 TGTGCCAGTAGTAGGCAGAACTCTAATGAAAAACTGTTTTTT CASSRQNSNEKLFF
NA TRBJ2-3 12 many TRBV11-2 TGTGCCAGCAGCTACCTCACAGATACGCAGTATTTT CASSYLTDTQYF
NA TRBJ2-7 15 NA TRBV5-6 TGTGCCAGCAGCTTGCAGGGGCAGTCTCCCTACGAGCAGTACTTC CASSLQGQSPYEQYF
NA TRBJ2-4 15 NA TRBV19 TGTGCCAGTAGTATCGGGACGGTAGCCAAAAACATTCAGTACTTC CASSIGTVAKNIQYF
NA TRBJ1-3 13 NA TRBV12-3/TRBV12-4 TGTGCCAGCAGTTTCGGCAGGGAGAACACCATATATTTT CASSFGRENTIYF
NA TRBJ2-7 16 NA TRBV6-5 TGTGCCAGCAGTTACTCTATTAGGTCAGCTAGTTACGAGCAGTACTTC CASSYSIRSASYEQYF
TRBD2 TRBJ2-7 14 few TRBV6-4 TGTGCCAGCAGTGAGGCAGCGGGAGCTAACGAGCAGTACTTC CASSEAAGANEQYF